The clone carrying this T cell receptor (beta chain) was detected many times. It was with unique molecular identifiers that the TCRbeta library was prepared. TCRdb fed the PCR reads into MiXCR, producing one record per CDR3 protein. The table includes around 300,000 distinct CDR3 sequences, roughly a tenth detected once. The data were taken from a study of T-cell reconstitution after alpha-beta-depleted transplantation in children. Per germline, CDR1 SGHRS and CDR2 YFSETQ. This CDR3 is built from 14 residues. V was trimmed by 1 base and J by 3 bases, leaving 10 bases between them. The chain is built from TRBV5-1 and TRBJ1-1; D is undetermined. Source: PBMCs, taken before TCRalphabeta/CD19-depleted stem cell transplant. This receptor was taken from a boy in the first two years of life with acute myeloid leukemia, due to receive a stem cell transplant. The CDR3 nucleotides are TGCGCCAGCAGCTTGACGGGGTCGGACACTGAAGCTTTCTTT. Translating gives CASSLTGSDTEAFF.